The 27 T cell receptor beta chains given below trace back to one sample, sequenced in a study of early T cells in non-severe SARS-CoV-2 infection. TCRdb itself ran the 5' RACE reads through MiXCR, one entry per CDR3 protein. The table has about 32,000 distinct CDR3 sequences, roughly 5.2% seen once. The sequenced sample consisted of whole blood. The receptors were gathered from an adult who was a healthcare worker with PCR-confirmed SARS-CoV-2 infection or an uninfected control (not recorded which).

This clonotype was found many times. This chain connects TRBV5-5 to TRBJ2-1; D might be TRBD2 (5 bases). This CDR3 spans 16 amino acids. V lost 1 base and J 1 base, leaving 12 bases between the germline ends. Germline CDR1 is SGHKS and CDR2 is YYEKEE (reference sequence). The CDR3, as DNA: TGTGCCAGCAGCTTGATGGGTGGAGGATCCTACAATGAGCAGTTCTTC. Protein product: CASSLMGGGSYNEQFF.

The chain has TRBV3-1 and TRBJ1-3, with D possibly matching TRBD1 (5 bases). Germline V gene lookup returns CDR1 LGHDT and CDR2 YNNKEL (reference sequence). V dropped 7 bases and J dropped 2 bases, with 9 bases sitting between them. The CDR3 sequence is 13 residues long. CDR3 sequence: CASNTGAGNTIYF. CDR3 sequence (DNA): TGTGCCAGCAACACAGGAGCTGGAAACACCATATATTTT.

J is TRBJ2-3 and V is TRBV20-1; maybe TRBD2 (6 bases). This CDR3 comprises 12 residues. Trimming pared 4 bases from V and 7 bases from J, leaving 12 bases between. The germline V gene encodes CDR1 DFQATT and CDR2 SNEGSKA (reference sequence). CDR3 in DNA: TGCAGTGCTACCGGGGACTCAAATACGCAGTATTTT. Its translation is CSATGDSNTQYF.

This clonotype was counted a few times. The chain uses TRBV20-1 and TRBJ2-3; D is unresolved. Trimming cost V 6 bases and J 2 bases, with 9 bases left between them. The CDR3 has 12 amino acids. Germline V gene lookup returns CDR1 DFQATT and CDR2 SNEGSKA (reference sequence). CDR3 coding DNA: TGCAGTGCCCCCGAGCCCACAGATACGCAGTATTTT. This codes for CSAPEPTDTQYF.

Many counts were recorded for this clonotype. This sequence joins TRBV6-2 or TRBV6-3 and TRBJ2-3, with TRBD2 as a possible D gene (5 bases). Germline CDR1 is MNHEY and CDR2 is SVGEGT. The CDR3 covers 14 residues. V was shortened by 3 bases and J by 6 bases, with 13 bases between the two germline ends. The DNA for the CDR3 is TGTGCCAGCAGTTATGGGTCGGAGGTGGATACGCAGTATTTT. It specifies CASSYGSEVDTQYF.

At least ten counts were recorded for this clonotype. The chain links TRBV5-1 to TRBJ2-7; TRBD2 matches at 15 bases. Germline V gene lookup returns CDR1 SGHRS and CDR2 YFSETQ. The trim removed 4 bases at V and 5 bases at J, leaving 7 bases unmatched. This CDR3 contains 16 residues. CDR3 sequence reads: CASSGLAGGPVNEQYF. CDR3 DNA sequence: TGCGCCAGCAGCGGACTAGCGGGAGGGCCGGTCAACGAGCAGTACTTC.

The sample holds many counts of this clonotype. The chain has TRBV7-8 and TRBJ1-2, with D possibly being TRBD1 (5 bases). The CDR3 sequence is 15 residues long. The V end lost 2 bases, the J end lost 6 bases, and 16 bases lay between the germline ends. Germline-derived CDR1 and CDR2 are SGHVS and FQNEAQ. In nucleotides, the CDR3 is TGTGCCAGCAGCTTACGGGGCGCGGGACCCCATGGCTACACCTTC. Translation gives CASSLRGAGPHGYTF.

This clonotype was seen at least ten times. The CDR3 DNA reads TGTGCCAGCAGTCTCGGACTAGCGGGAGTACCTGAGCAGTTCTTC. The encoded protein is CASSLGLAGVPEQFF. The chain combines TRBV12-3 or TRBV12-4 with TRBJ2-1, with 13 bases lining up with TRBD2. V shed 5 bases and J 9 bases; nucleotides not matched to a gene: 7. The CDR3 consists of 15 residues.

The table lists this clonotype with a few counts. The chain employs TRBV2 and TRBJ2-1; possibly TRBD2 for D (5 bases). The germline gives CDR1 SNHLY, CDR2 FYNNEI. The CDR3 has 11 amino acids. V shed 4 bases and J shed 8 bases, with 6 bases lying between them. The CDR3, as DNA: TGTGCCAGCAGTGTTAGCGATGAGCAGTTCTTC. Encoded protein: CASSVSDEQFF.

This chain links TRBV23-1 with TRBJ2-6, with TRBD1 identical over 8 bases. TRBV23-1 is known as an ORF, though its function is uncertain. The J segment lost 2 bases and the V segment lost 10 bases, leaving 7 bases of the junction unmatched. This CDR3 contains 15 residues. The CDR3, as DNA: TGCGCCAACCCCCCAGGGGGCGCTGGGGCCAACGTCCTGACTTTC. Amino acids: CANPPGGAGANVLTF.

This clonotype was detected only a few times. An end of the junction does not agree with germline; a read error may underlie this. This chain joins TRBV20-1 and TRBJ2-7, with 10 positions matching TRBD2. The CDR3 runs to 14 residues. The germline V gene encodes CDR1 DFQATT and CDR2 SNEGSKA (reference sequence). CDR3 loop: CSAGLAEMVYEQYF. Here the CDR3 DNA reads TGCAGTGCTGGACTAGCGGAGATGGTCTACGAGCAGTACTTT.

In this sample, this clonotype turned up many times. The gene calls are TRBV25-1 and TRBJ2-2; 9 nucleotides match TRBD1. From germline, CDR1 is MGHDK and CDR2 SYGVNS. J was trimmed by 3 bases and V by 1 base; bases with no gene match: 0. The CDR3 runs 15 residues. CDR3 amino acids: CASSEWTGDTGELFF. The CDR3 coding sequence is TGTGCCAGCAGTGAATGGACAGGGGACACCGGGGAGCTGTTTTTT.

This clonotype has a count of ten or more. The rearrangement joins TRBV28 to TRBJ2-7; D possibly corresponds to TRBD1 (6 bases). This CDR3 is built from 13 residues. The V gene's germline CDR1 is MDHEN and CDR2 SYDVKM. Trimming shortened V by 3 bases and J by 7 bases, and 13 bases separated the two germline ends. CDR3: CASSFHTQGEQYF. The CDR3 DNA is TGTGCCAGCAGTTTCCATACTCAGGGGGAGCAGTACTTC. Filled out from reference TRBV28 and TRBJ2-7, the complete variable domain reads DVKVTQSSRYLVKRTGEKVFLECVQDMDHENMFWYRQDPGLGLRLIYFSYDVKMKEKGDIPEGYSVSREKKERFSLILESASTNQTSMYLCASSFHTQGEQYFGPGTRLTVT.

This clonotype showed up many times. In DNA form, the CDR3 reads TGTGCCAGCAGCCGTCACGTGATGGGCAGCACAGATACGCAGTATTTT. Translating it yields CASSRHVMGSTDTQYF. The chain links TRBV11-2 to TRBJ2-3; D is ambiguous. This CDR3 spans 16 amino acids. Germline CDR1 and CDR2: SGHAT and FQNNGV. Deletions cut 5 bases from V and 0 bases from J, with 15 bases between.

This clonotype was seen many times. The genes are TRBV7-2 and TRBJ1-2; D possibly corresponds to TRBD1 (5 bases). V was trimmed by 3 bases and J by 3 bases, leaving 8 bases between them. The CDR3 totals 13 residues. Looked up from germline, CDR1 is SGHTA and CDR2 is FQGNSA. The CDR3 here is CASSLSGDYGYTF. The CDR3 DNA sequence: TGTGCCAGCAGCTTGTCGGGGGACTATGGCTACACCTTC.

The chain's CDR3 is CASRQGLRTEAFF. Written as DNA, the CDR3 is TGTGCCAGCAGACAGGGTTTAAGGACTGAAGCTTTCTTT. V is TRBV6-5 and J is TRBJ1-1; tentative D call: TRBD1 (6 bases). Germline V gene data show CDR1 as MNHEY and CDR2 as SVGAGI. The V and J ends lost 6 bases and 5 bases respectively, with 13 bases between them. The CDR3 has 13 amino acids.

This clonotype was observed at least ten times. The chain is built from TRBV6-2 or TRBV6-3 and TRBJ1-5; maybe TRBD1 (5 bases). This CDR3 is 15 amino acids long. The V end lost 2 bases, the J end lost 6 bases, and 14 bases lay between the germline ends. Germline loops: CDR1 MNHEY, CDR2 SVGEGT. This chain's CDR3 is CASSYAGEAGQPQHF. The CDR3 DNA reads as TGTGCCAGCAGTTACGCGGGGGAAGCAGGTCAGCCCCAGCATTTT.

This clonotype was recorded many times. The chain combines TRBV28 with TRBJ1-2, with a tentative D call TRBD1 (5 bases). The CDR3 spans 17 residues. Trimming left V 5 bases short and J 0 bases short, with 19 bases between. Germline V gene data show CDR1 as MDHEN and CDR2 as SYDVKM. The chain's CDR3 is CASSERGGAIANYGYTF. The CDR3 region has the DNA TGTGCCAGCAGTGAACGGGGAGGGGCGATCGCTAACTATGGCTACACCTTC.

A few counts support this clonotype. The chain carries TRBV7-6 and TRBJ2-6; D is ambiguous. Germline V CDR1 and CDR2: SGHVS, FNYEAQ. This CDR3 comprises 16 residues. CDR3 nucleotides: TGTGGTATATCAAGGATATCGGACTCTGGGGCCAACGTCCTGACTTTC. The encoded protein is CGISRISDSGANVLTF.

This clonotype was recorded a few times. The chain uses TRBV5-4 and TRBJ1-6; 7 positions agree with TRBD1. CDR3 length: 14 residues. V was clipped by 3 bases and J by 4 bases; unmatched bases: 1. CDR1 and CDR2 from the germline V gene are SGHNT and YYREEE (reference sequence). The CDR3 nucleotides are TGTGCCAGCAGCTCACAGGGGTATAATTCACCCCTCCACTTT. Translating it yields CASSSQGYNSPLHF.

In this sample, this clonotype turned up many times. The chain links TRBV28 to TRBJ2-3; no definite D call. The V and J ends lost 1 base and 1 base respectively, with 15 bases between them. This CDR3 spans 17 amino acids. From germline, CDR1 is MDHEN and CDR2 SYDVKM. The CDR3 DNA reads TGTGCCAGCAGTTTATTCGTAGGGCTAGAGGGCACAGATACGCAGTATTTT. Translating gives CASSLFVGLEGTDTQYF.

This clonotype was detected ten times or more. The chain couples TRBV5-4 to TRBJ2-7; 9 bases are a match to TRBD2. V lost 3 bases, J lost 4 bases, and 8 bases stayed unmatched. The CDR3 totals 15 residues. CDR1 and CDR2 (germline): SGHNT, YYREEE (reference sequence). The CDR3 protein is CASSSNLAGVYEQYF. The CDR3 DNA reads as TGTGCCAGCAGCTCGAACTTAGCGGGAGTTTACGAGCAGTACTTC. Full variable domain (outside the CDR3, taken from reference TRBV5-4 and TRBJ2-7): ETGVTQSPTHLIKTRGQQVTLRCSSQSGHNTVSWYQQALGQGPQFIFQYYREEENGRGNFPPRFSGLQFPNYSSELNVNALELDDSALYLCASSSNLAGVYEQYFGPGTRLTVT.

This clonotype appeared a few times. CDR3 sequence reads: CASSYVDPGRDIQYF. The CDR3 DNA is TGTGCCAGCAGTTATGTGGACCCGGGGAGGGACATTCAGTACTTC. The chain joins TRBV6-2 or TRBV6-3 to TRBJ2-4; 7 positions agree with TRBD2. V trimming: 3 bases; J trimming: 8 bases; junction bases outside the gene matches: 10. Per the germline V gene, CDR1 is MNHEY and CDR2 is SVGEGT. The CDR3 sequence is 15 residues long.

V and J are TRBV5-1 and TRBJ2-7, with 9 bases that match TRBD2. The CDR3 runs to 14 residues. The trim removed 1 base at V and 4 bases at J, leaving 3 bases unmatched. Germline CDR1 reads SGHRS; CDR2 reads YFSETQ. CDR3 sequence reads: CASSLLAGGYEQYF. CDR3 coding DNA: TGCGCCAGCAGCTTGCTGGCGGGGGGGTACGAGCAGTACTTC.

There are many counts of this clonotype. DNA for the CDR3: TGTGCCAGCAGTGTTGGGTTCCACGAGCAGTACTTC. This gives the protein CASSVGFHEQYF. The V call is TRBV2, the J call TRBJ2-7, with D hard to call. Germline V gene data show CDR1 as SNHLY and CDR2 as FYNNEI. CDR3 length: 12 amino acids. V was shortened by 4 bases and J by 5 bases, with 9 bases between the two germline ends.

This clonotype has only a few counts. The DNA of the CDR3 is TGCAGTGCTAGGGGCGGTTGGGTCTCAGGGAACACCGGGGAGCTGTTTTTT. This sequence encodes CSARGGWVSGNTGELFF. The chain has TRBV20-1 and TRBJ2-2; D is unresolved. The CDR3 spans 17 residues. Trimming removed 3 bases from V and 1 base from J, with 18 bases in between. CDR1 is DFQATT, CDR2 SNEGSKA, per germline (reference sequence).

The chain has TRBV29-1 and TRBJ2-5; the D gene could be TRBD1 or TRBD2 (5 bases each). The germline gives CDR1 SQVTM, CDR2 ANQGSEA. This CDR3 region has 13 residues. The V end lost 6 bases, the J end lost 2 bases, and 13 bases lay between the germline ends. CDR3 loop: CSVPGGPQETQYF. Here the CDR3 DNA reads TGCAGCGTCCCTGGGGGTCCGCAAGAGACCCAGTACTTC.